This T cell receptor beta chain was sequenced in a study of post-analysis software for immune sequencing data (dated by TCRdb to between 2014 and 2017). A note on the overall study: Disease courses on record covered relapsing-remitting, secondary progressive and progressive-relapsing multiple sclerosis, though some patients had no subtype annotation. The multiple sclerosis patient repertoires were compared with 10 to 12 previously published healthy control repertoires from donors aged roughly 6 to 27 years. A subset of samples was prepared in parallel using single-end sample barcoding, then pooled and co-amplified after Illumina adapter ligation. Here is what the overall study found, with its caveats: Significantly higher frequencies in patients than in controls were found for several TRBV segments, including TRBV5-6, TRBV5-1 and TRBV20-1. Significantly lower normalized Chao1 diversity was found in multiple sclerosis patients than in controls, suggesting substantial peripheral T-cell clonal expansion. The control group was slightly older than the multiple sclerosis patient group. Direct clustering with F measure revealed strong co-clustering of samples prepared in the same batch, which led to a batch-effect correction.

The library relied on PCR. Sequencer: Illumina HiSeq 2500. To reduce PCR and sequencing biases, unique molecular identifiers were built into the TCR beta cDNA libraries. Every 1 to 10 million input T cells yielded approximately 500,000 cDNA molecules, meaning each molecule approximated one T cell. The patient libraries were prepared and sequenced with the same protocol used for the earlier healthy control dataset. Within a given batch, samples were prepared together, multiplexed and sequenced on the same HiSeq lane. In the source study's methods: MIGEC handled the raw barcoded reads, throwing out single-read molecular identifier groups before consensus assembly and CDR3 extraction. Clonotype tables were post-analysed with VDJtools, and diversity was normalized by down-sampling all datasets to the smallest sample size. Repertoire overlap clustering matched CDR3 amino acid but not nucleotide sequences to correct batch-related cross-sample contamination. TCRdb reprocessing: public reads trimmed at Q25 with fastp, clones called with MiXCR, in-frame beta chains kept. Identical CDR3 protein sequences are pooled into one entry, listed with their most common genes and DNA. TCRdb, not the authors, supplied the V and J calls. This sample comprises around 500,000 distinct CDR3 sequences, 34% of them detected only once. The leading ten clones occupy approximately 6% of the sample.

Via the germline V gene (reference sequence), CDR1 is SEHNR and CDR2 FQNEAQ. V is pruned by 1 base and J by 15 bases, leaving 7 bases of the junction without a gene match. From the cysteine up to the phenylalanine, the CDR3 has a length of 13 residues. Of the read, only the CDR3 DNA is kept; its 39 bases are in frame from base 1. There are a few counts of this clonotype. Its cognate antigen has yet to be identified. No quality values exist for individual bases; no much larger clone is one base distant. To demonstrate the VDJtools post-analysis software, TCR beta repertoires were profiled from the peripheral blood of roughly 14 young patients with multiple sclerosis. The multiple sclerosis patients were children and adolescents between roughly 6 and 17 years of age.

The rearranged chain carries TRBV7-9 and TRBJ2-4, with 9 bases aligning to TRBD1. Sequencing was done on a sample of blood. This TCR came from a girl aged 2 to 17 with multiple sclerosis. This receptor has the CDR3 CASSLGTGGATYF. The nucleotide sequence is TGTGCCAGCAGCTTAGGAACAGGGGGCGCGACGTACTTC.